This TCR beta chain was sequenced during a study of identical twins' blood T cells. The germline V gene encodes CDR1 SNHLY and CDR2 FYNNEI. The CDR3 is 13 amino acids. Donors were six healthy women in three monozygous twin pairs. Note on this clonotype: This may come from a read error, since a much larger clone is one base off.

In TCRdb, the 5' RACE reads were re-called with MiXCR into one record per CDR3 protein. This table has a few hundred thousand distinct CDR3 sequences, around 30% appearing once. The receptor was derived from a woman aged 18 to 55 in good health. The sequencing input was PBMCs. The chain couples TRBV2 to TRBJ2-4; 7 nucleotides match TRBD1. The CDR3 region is CVSRGQAKNIQYF. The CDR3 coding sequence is TGTGTCAGCAGGGGACAGGCCAAAAACATTCAGTACTTC.